These T cell receptor beta chains were read from a single sample in a study of blood T cell repertoires in COVID-19. Some clones are missing from TCRdb's copy, which holds only in-frame ones; the method was immunoSEQ multiplex PCR. The data show under 200,000 clones, 80% to 90% seen once. Source material: peripheral blood. Every receptor here comes from a woman of 80 years or more with acute or convalescent COVID-19. CDR3s include the opening cysteine and the closing phenylalanine or tryptophan. The D gene is left open where the match is weak. Rows may omit the clone size; those that give it use once, few, many or a size class.

J | D | V | size | CDR3 | DNA
TRBJ2-7 | - | TRBV10-1 | - | CASSFYYEQYF | TGCGCCAGCAGCTTTTACTACGAGCAGTACTTC
TRBJ1-2 | TRBD1 | TRBV29-1 | - | CSVEDDRGRDGYTF | TGCAGCGTTGAAGATGACAGGGGGCGCGATGGCTACACCTTC
TRBJ2-1 | TRBD1 | TRBV19 | - | CASSIVGQGLRDSNNEQFF | TGTGCCAGTAGTATAGTGGGACAGGGGCTCCGGGACTCAAACAATGAGCAGTTCTTC
TRBJ2-7 | TRBD1 | TRBV3-1/TRBV3-2 | few | CASSPKQGFSREQYF | TGTGCCAGCAGCCCAAAACAGGGGTTTTCGAGAGAGCAGTACTTC
TRBJ2-5 | - | TRBV3-1/TRBV3-2 | - | CASSQDTQCFNQETQYF | TGTGCCAGCAGCCAAGATACCCAGTGCTTCAATCAAGAGACCCAGTACTTC
TRBJ1-4 | - | TRBV2 | - | CASSDLGAHNEKLFF | TGTGCCAGCAGTGACTTGGGGGCGCATAATGAAAAACTGTTTTTT
TRBJ2-1 | TRBD2 | TRBV4-1 | - | CASKKDSGHPLGDEQFF | TGCGCCAGCAAAAAGGATAGCGGGCACCCGCTCGGCGATGAGCAGTTCTTC
TRBJ1-4 | - | TRBV7-9 | once | CASSLIEGAEKLFF | TGTGCCAGCAGCTTAATCGAAGGAGCGGAAAAACTGTTTTTT
TRBJ1-2 | - | TRBV7-9 | - | CASSLGTANYGYTF | TGTGCCAGCAGCTTAGGGACAGCTAACTATGGCTACACCTTC
TRBJ1-5 | - | TRBV28 | once | CASSTPSGVQPQHF | TGTGCCAGCAGTACCCCGTCAGGGGTCCAGCCCCAGCATTTT
TRBJ1-2 | - | TRBV14 | - | CASSHSVTGLGRYYGYTF | TGTGCCAGCAGCCATTCCGTGACAGGCCTCGGTCGATATTATGGCTACACCTTC
TRBJ2-2 | - | TRBV7-2 | - | CASSLGQGSRPGELFF | TGTGCCAGCAGCTTAGGGCAGGGGTCAAGGCCCGGGGAGCTGTTTTTT
TRBJ2-7 | - | TRBV2 | once | CASLDSAYEQYF | TGTGCCAGCCTAGACAGCGCCTACGAGCAGTACTTC
TRBJ2-2 | - | TRBV3-1/TRBV3-2 | few | CASRSMGAPTGGAGELFF | TGTGCCAGCAGGTCGATGGGGGCGCCAACGGGTGGGGCCGGGGAGCTGTTTTTT
TRBJ2-1 | TRBD2 | TRBV14 | - | CASSQFVGTSGRPYNEQFF | TGTGCCAGCAGCCAGTTCGTCGGTACTAGCGGGAGACCATACAATGAGCAGTTCTTC
TRBJ2-7 | - | TRBV6-5 | - | CASSYSEGGSYEQYF | TGTGCCAGCAGTTACTCGGAGGGCGGTTCCTACGAGCAGTACTTC
TRBJ2-7 | TRBD2 | TRBV14 | - | CASSQDWTSGSDEQYF | TGTGCCAGCAGCCAAGATTGGACTAGCGGGAGCGACGAGCAGTACTTC
TRBJ1-5 | - | TRBV19 | - | CASSNGGKDQPQHF | TGTGCCAGTAGTAATGGGGGGAAGGATCAGCCCCAGCATTTT
TRBJ2-7 | TRBD2 | TRBV10-3 | - | CATGTSGFSYEQYF | TGTGCCACCGGGACTAGCGGTTTCTCCTACGAGCAGTACTTC
TRBJ1-2 | TRBD1 | TRBV6-6 | - | CASSYDPGGVNGYTF | TGTGCCAGCAGTTACGATCCAGGGGGCGTCAATGGCTACACCTTC
TRBJ2-7 | - | TRBV7-8 | once | CASSQRSAYEQYF | TGTGCCAGCAGCCAGCGGTCGGCCTACGAGCAGTACTTC
TRBJ1-1 | TRBD1 | TRBV7-2 | - | CASSLTRGWGTEAFF | TGTGCCAGCAGCCTCACCAGGGGGTGGGGCACTGAAGCTTTCTTT
TRBJ1-1 | - | TRBV18 | - | CASSQTGMNTEAFF | TGTGCCAGCTCACAGACAGGCATGAACACTGAAGCTTTCTTT
TRBJ2-1 | - | TRBV5-1 | - | CASSLDSWNNEQFF | TGCGCCAGCAGCTTGGACAGTTGGAACAATGAGCAGTTCTTC
TRBJ1-1 | - | TRBV5-1 | - | CASSLGGGTEAFF | TGCGCCAGCAGCTTGGGCGGGGGGACTGAAGCTTTCTTT
TRBJ2-1 | TRBD1 | TRBV5-1 | - | CASSLVGTGFYNEQFF | TGCGCCAGCAGCTTGGTTGGGACAGGGTTCTACAATGAGCAGTTCTTC
TRBJ1-1 | - | TRBV5-5 | once | CASGQWWGTEAFF | TGTGCCAGCGGACAGTGGTGGGGCACTGAAGCTTTCTTT
TRBJ1-1 | - | TRBV7-2 | - | CASSLNRAGTEAFF | TGTGCCAGCAGCTTAAACAGGGCGGGCACTGAAGCTTTCTTT
TRBJ2-7 | TRBD2 | TRBV2 | - | CASSQLAGVHSYEQYF | TGTGCCAGCAGCCAACTAGCGGGGGTACACTCCTACGAGCAGTACTTC
TRBJ2-3 | TRBD1 | TRBV4-3 | - | CASSHTGQGVTDTQYF | TGCGCCAGCAGCCACACGGGACAGGGCGTCACAGATACGCAGTATTTT
TRBJ1-4 | - | TRBV19 | - | CASSPLQGTNEKLFF | TGTGCCAGTAGTCCCCTACAGGGAACTAATGAAAAACTGTTTTTT
TRBJ1-2 | - | TRBV18 | - | CASSPRGQDGYTF | TGTGCCAGCTCACCACGGGGGCAGGATGGCTACACCTTC
TRBJ2-5 | TRBD2 | TRBV11-3 | - | CASSRGGETQYF | TGTGCCAGCAGCCGGGGAGGGGAGACCCAGTACTTC
TRBJ1-6 | - | TRBV6-1 | - | CASSESEGVNSPLHF | TGTGCCAGCAGTGAATCGGAGGGAGTGAATTCACCCCTCCACTTT
TRBJ2-7 | TRBD1 | TRBV7-2 | few | CASSLRDRGEQYF | TGTGCCAGCAGCCTAAGGGACAGGGGCGAGCAGTACTTC
TRBJ1-2 | TRBD1 | TRBV6-5 | few | CASSQTGANNYGYTF | TGTGCCAGCAGTCAGACAGGGGCCAATAACTATGGCTACACCTTC
TRBJ1-1 | - | TRBV15 | - | CATSSLTVNTEAFF | TGTGCCACCAGCAGCCTAACAGTGAACACTGAAGCTTTCTTT
TRBJ2-2 | TRBD1 | TRBV27 | - | CASSWDRPGTGELFF | TGTGCCAGCAGTTGGGACAGGCCGGGCACCGGGGAGCTGTTTTTT
TRBJ1-6 | - | TRBV12-3/TRBV12-4 | - | CASSLSEVPLHF | TGTGCCAGCAGTTTATCGGAGGTACCCCTCCACTTT
TRBJ2-7 | - | TRBV29-1 | - | CSVSSSYEQYF | TGCAGCGTTTCCTCGAGTTACGAGCAGTACTTC
TRBJ2-2 | TRBD1 | TRBV11-3 | - | CASSSRQGSNTGELFF | TGTGCCAGCAGCTCCCGACAGGGGTCCAACACCGGGGAGCTGTTTTTT
TRBJ1-1 | - | TRBV7-2 | - | CASSFHNTEAFF | TGTGCCAGCAGCTTTCATAACACTGAAGCTTTCTTT
TRBJ1-2 | - | TRBV5-6 | - | CASSLSKAYGYTF | TGTGCCAGCAGCTTGAGTAAAGCCTATGGCTACACCTTC
TRBJ2-7 | - | TRBV4-2 | once | CASSHGQGYEQYF | TGTGCCAGCAGCCACGGCCAGGGGTACGAGCAGTACTTC
TRBJ2-5 | - | TRBV9 | - | CASSVGTTEETQYF | TGTGCCAGCAGCGTCGGGACAACCGAAGAGACCCAGTACTTC
TRBJ1-6 | - | TRBV19 | - | CASSITGTLYNSPLHF | TGTGCCAGTAGTATTACCGGGACACTATATAATTCACCCCTCCACTTT
TRBJ2-7 | TRBD1 | TRBV5-1 | - | CASTQGDPLNREQYF | TGCGCCAGCACGCAGGGGGACCCTCTAAATCGGGAGCAGTACTTC
TRBJ2-3 | TRBD1 | TRBV19 | - | CASSIQGATDTQYF | TGTGCCAGTAGTATACAGGGGGCGACGGATACGCAGTATTTT
TRBJ1-5 | TRBD1 | TRBV19 | - | CASSASRGGTGVQPQHF | TGTGCCAGTAGTGCCTCAAGGGGGGGGACAGGGGTTCAGCCCCAGCATTTT
TRBJ1-2 | - | TRBV6-6 | once | CASSYPLQVPYGYTF | TGTGCCAGCAGTTACCCACTTCAAGTACCATATGGCTACACCTTC
TRBJ1-6 | - | TRBV11-2 | - | CASSGRGSYNSPLHF | TGTGCCAGCAGCGGCAGGGGATCGTATAATTCACCCCTCCACTTT
TRBJ2-1 | TRBD1 | TRBV7-2 | - | CASSPRTGFGEQFF | TGTGCCAGCAGCCCCCGGACAGGGTTCGGTGAGCAGTTCTTC
TRBJ2-7 | - | TRBV6-6 | - | CASSLGEGTPPYEQYF | TGTGCCAGCAGTCTTGGGGAGGGGACACCCCCCTACGAGCAGTACTTC
TRBJ2-4 | TRBD1 | TRBV2 | - | CASSGPGTVKNIQYF | TGTGCCAGCAGTGGCCCCGGGACAGTCAAAAACATTCAGTACTTC
TRBJ2-1 | TRBD2 | TRBV7-2 | - | CASSLVGEGEQFF | TGTGCCAGCAGCTTAGTAGGGGAGGGTGAGCAGTTCTTC
TRBJ1-3 | - | TRBV15 | many | CATSLLVGPGNTIYF | TGTGCCACCAGCCTTTTGGTGGGCCCTGGAAACACCATATATTTT
TRBJ2-7 | - | TRBV5-8 | - | CASSSEPVAHYEQYF | TGTGCCAGCAGCTCCGAACCGGTAGCGCATTACGAGCAGTACTTC
TRBJ1-2 | - | TRBV5-1 | - | CASSPGGGASYGYTF | TGCGCCAGCAGCCCCGGTGGAGGGGCAAGCTATGGCTACACCTTC